Following are 14 T cell receptor beta chains from one sample sequenced in a study of identical twins. TCRdb fed the 5' RACE reads into MiXCR, producing one record per CDR3 protein. The sample contains about 660,000 distinct CDR3 sequences, more than 6.5% of which appear only once. This sample also belongs to another study, concerning yellow fever vaccine responses in identical twins.

Sequencing was carried out using PBMCs. Every receptor here comes from a woman between 18 and 29 years old in good health.

CDR3 nucleotides: TGTGCCAGCAGCCTCTCGGGACTAGCGGGAGTGTCCTCCTACAATGAGCAGTTCTTC. Protein sequence: CASSLSGLAGVSSYNEQFF. The rearrangement links TRBV14 to TRBJ2-1; 14 nucleotides line up with TRBD2. The CDR3 runs 19 residues. Germline V gene lookup returns CDR1 SGHDN and CDR2 FVKESK. V trimming: 4 bases; J trimming: 0 bases; junction bases outside the gene matches: 8.

The sample holds a few counts of this clonotype. The chain is built from TRBV27 and TRBJ1-2; tentatively, D is TRBD1 (6 bases). Germline assignment: CDR1 MNHEY and CDR2 SMNVEV (reference sequence). V dropped 6 bases and J dropped 5 bases, with 13 bases sitting between them. The length of the CDR3 is 13 residues. CDR3 in amino acids: CASSPGHGYGYTF. The CDR3 nucleotides read TGTGCCAGCAGCCCGGGACACGGATATGGCTACACCTTC.

At least ten counts were recorded for this clonotype. The chain joins TRBV18 to TRBJ2-7; no clear D. Germline lookup yields CDR1 KGHSH and CDR2 LQKENI. CDR3 size: 13 residues. With 6 bases removed from V and 0 bases from J, the gap between germline ends came to 9 bases. CDR3 DNA sequence: TGTGCCAGCTCCCTATTCCCCTCCTACGAGCAGTACTTC. This gives the protein CASSLFPSYEQYF.

This clonotype has just a few counts. The gene calls are TRBV7-9 and TRBJ2-1; 10 nucleotides line up with TRBD2. The CDR3 totals 13 residues. Unmatched junction bases numbered 5, after V lost 8 bases and J lost 7 bases. Germline V gene lookup returns CDR1 SEHNR and CDR2 FQNEAQ (reference sequence). CDR3 in amino acids: CASRSGGGNEQFF. The CDR3 bases are TGTGCCAGCCGGAGCGGGGGGGGAAATGAGCAGTTCTTC.

The V call is TRBV29-1, the J call TRBJ2-2; no definite D call. This CDR3 has 14 amino acids. Between the trimmed V and J ends, which lost 6 bases and 5 bases, there was a span of 16 bases. Germline-derived CDR1 and CDR2 are SQVTM and ANQGSEA. The CDR3 sequence is CSVPDRVGTGELFF. The CDR3 region has the DNA TGCAGCGTCCCAGATCGGGTCGGGACCGGGGAGCTGTTTTTT.

This clonotype came up a few times. The chain joins TRBV7-6 to TRBJ1-1; perhaps TRBD1 as D (6 bases). The CDR3 is 14 residues long. The V end was cut by 4 bases, the J end by 6 bases, with 15 bases between. Germline assignment: CDR1 SGHVS and CDR2 FNYEAQ. CDR3 protein: CASSYGGPSPEAFF. For the CDR3, the DNA is TGTGCCAGCAGCTACGGGGGCCCGTCTCCTGAAGCTTTCTTT.

This clonotype came up once. The V and J genes are TRBV12-3 or TRBV12-4 and TRBJ2-5, with 10 bases lining up with TRBD1. V shed 6 bases and J 0 bases; nucleotides not matched to a gene: 1. The CDR3 covers 14 residues. The CDR3 nucleotides are TGTGCCAGCAGGGACAGGGGGGACCAAGAGACCCAGTACTTC. This translates into CASRDRGDQETQYF.

This clonotype was seen only a few times. CDR3 DNA sequence: TGTGCCAGTAGTATGGCCGATATGGGAGTAGGCACAGATACGCAGTATTTT. This sequence encodes CASSMADMGVGTDTQYF. The chain has TRBV19 and TRBJ2-3; tentatively, D is TRBD2 (5 bases). Germline V gene sequence: CDR1 LNHDA, CDR2 SQIVND (reference sequence). This CDR3 has 17 residues. Trimming left V 3 bases short and J 1 base short, with 17 bases between.

Only a few counts were recorded for this clonotype. This sequence joins TRBV7-9 and TRBJ2-7; D is perhaps TRBD1 (5 bases). V lost 5 bases, J lost 5 bases, and 13 bases lay in between. The CDR3 loop spans 13 amino acids. CDR1 and CDR2 from the germline V gene are SEHNR and FQNEAQ (reference sequence). Here the CDR3 DNA reads TGTGCCAGCAGCACAACCCTCAGGGACGAGCAGTACTTC. Protein: CASSTTLRDEQYF. Full variable domain (remainder filled in from reference TRBV7-9 and TRBJ2-7): DTGVSQNPRHKITKRGQNVTFRCDPISEHNRLYWYRQTLGQGPEFLTYFQNEAQLEKSRLLSDRFSAERPKGSFSTLEIQRTEQGDSAMYLCASSTTLRDEQYFGPGTRLTVT.

The chain employs TRBV11-2 and TRBJ2-6; D unclear. Trimming took 4 bases from V and 0 from J, leaving 22 bases between them. Germline-derived CDR1 and CDR2 are SGHAT and FQNNGV. This CDR3 contains 20 residues. CDR3 sequence: CASSSIPVGKPYSGANVLTF. The CDR3 nucleotides read TGTGCCAGCAGCTCTATCCCTGTGGGGAAACCCTACTCTGGGGCCAACGTCCTGACTTTC.

This clonotype was counted many times. V usage is TRBV4-2 and J usage is TRBJ2-7; no clear D. The CDR3 sequence is 12 residues long. The germline V gene has CDR1 LGHNA and CDR2 YNFKEQ. V shed 0 bases and J shed 5 bases, with 5 bases lying between them. CDR3: CASSQDKHEQYF. As DNA, the CDR3 is TGTGCCAGCAGCCAAGATAAACACGAGCAGTACTTC.

This clonotype has at least ten counts. The chain combines TRBV7-6 with TRBJ1-6; D is uncertain. This CDR3 spans 14 amino acids. V lost 1 base and J 5 bases, leaving 6 bases between the germline ends. The V gene's germline CDR1 is SGHVS and CDR2 FNYEAQ. This chain's CDR3 is CASSLVPDNSPLHF. CDR3 in DNA: TGTGCCAGCAGCTTAGTTCCTGATAATTCACCCCTCCACTTT. The full variable domain, with the rest looked up from reference TRBV7-6 and TRBJ1-6, is GAGVSQSPRYKVTKRGQDVALRCDPISGHVSLYWYRQALGQGPEFLTYFNYEAQQDKSGLPNDRFSAERPEGSISTLTIQRTEQRDSAMYRCASSLVPDNSPLHFGNGTRLTVT.

The table lists this clonotype with a few counts. The chain carries TRBV7-3 and TRBJ2-3; 9 bases match TRBD2. The CDR3 contains 15 residues. Losses at the gene ends were 5 bases for V and 7 bases for J; bases not matched to a gene: 10. Germline assignment: CDR1 SGHTA and CDR2 FQGTGA. CDR3 sequence (DNA): TGTGCCAGCAGCCGCTCGGCGGGGGGGCTAAATACGCAGTATTTT. It specifies CASSRSAGGLNTQYF.

The table lists this clonotype with many counts. J is TRBJ2-3 and V is TRBV20-1; D is perhaps TRBD1 or TRBD2 (5 bases each). With 6 bases removed from V and 2 bases from J, the gap between germline ends came to 15 bases. Germline-derived CDR1 and CDR2 are DFQATT and SNEGSKA (reference sequence). This CDR3 spans 14 amino acids. CDR3 residues: CSAVDRGPTDTQYF. The DNA of the CDR3 is TGCAGTGCCGTAGACCGGGGCCCCACAGATACGCAGTATTTT.